What follows are 17 T cell receptor beta chains derived from one specimen sequenced in a study of blood T cells in healthy people across ages. PCR was performed a second time for roughly 7 to 11 cycles using a sample-barcoded 5' primer and a J-beta primer mix. TCRdb redid the calling of the 5' RACE reads with MiXCR, one entry per CDR3 protein. The sample includes hundreds of thousands of distinct CDR3 sequences, around 48% of them seen just once. The sequencing input was blood. All receptors come from a man older than 75 in good health.

The rearrangement joins TRBV20-1 to TRBJ2-1, with 8 bases matching TRBD2. The germline CDR1 and CDR2 sequences are DFQATT and SNEGSKA (reference sequence). V lost 6 bases, J lost 8 bases, and 6 bases stayed unmatched. This CDR3 spans 12 amino acids. CDR3 in amino acids: CSAGTSGDEQFF. The CDR3 coding sequence is TGCAGTGCGGGGACTAGTGGCGATGAGCAGTTCTTC.

This clonotype has more than one count but fewer than ten. V and J are TRBV20-1 and TRBJ2-5; TRBD2 agrees at 9 bases. From germline, CDR1 is DFQATT and CDR2 SNEGSKA (reference sequence). The V gene end was trimmed by 2 bases and the J gene end by 0 bases; junction bases not matched to a gene: 4. This CDR3 has 15 amino acids. The chain's CDR3 is CSARRAGGNQETQYF. The CDR3 DNA sequence: TGCAGTGCTAGAAGAGCGGGAGGTAACCAAGAGACCCAGTACTTC.

About this clonotype: One base away lies a much larger clone, so this may be a sequencing read error. The genes are TRBV3-1 and TRBJ2-7; 8 bases align to TRBD1. CDR3 length: 13 amino acids. V lost 9 bases and J lost 7; bases outside the gene matches: 11. Germline V CDR1 and CDR2: LGHDT, YNNKEL (reference sequence). CDR3 DNA: TGTGCCAGTACAACAGGGGGTCGCAATGAGCAGTACTTC. It specifies CASTTGGRNEQYF.

In this sample, this clonotype turned up a few times. The genes are TRBV6-6 and TRBJ2-1; D gene ambiguous. The last part of the DNA fits TRBJ2-7 better; the J call may be wrong. In germline, CDR1 is MNHNY, CDR2 SVGAGI (reference sequence). CDR3 length equals 16 residues. The CDR3 spells CASSQSRGNSYNEQYF. The CDR3 region has the DNA TGTGCCAGCAGCCAATCTAGAGGCAATTCCTACAATGAGCAGTACTTC.

The genes are TRBV7-2 and TRBJ1-2; D remains unclear. Germline values: CDR1 SGHTA, CDR2 FQGNSA. The CDR3 covers 11 residues. V was pared by 5 bases and J by 9 bases, with 10 bases between. CDR3 region: CASSPQRSYTF. The CDR3 nucleotides are TGTGCCAGCAGCCCGCAGCGGAGCTACACCTTC.

This clonotype has just a few counts. V is TRBV29-1 and J is TRBJ2-4, with a weak D call TRBD1 (6 bases). Matching the DNA end better, TRBJ2-7 makes the J call doubtful. Germline V CDR1 and CDR2: SQVTM, ANQGSEA. This CDR3 region has 14 residues. The CDR3 nucleotides are TGCAGCGTTGATATGATGGGGGCCCCCAGCGAGCAGTACTTC. Its translation: CSVDMMGAPSEQYF.

This clonotype was observed many times. The CDR3 protein is CASSPGGEKLFF. DNA for the CDR3: TGTGCCAGCAGCCCAGGGGGTGAAAAACTGTTTTTT. The chain uses TRBV6-6 and TRBJ1-4; 7 nucleotides agree with TRBD1. The length of the CDR3 is 12 residues. The germline CDR1 and CDR2 sequences are MNHNY and SVGAGI (reference sequence). With 6 bases clipped from V and 7 bases from J, the junction kept 2 bases outside the gene matches.

The chain has TRBV2 and TRBJ1-1; maybe TRBD1 (6 bases). Germline CDR1 is SNHLY and CDR2 is FYNNEI. Deletions cut 1 base from V and 5 bases from J, with 8 bases between. CDR3 length: 13 residues. The CDR3 here is CASSEGGRTEAFF. CDR3 bases: TGTGCCAGCAGTGAAGGGGGGCGAACTGAAGCTTTCTTT.

This chain uses TRBV3-1 with TRBJ2-3, with D possibly being TRBD1 (5 bases). This CDR3 region has 13 residues. Trimming stripped 3 bases from V and 10 bases from J, with 14 bases between. Germline CDR1 is LGHDT and CDR2 is YNNKEL (reference sequence). CDR3 nucleotide sequence: TGTGCCAGCAGCCATGGGGCCTTTAGGGCGCAGTATTTT. Its translation is CASSHGAFRAQYF.

This sequence joins TRBV7-8 and TRBJ2-1; D may be TRBD1 or TRBD2 (6 bases each). CDR3 length: 15 amino acids. Trimming removed 5 bases at V and 0 bases at J, with 11 bases between. Per germline, CDR1 SGHVS and CDR2 FQNEAQ. The CDR3 is CASSRRGPSYNEQFF. DNA of the CDR3: TGTGCCAGCAGCCGTCGGGGGCCCTCCTACAATGAGCAGTTCTTC.

This sequence joins TRBV6-6 and TRBJ2-7; TRBD1 agrees at 7 bases. Germline CDR1 is MNHNY and CDR2 is SVGAGI (reference sequence). The CDR3 consists of 14 residues. Germline trimming cut 6 bases from V and 6 bases from J; bases unmatched to any gene: 11. The CDR3 reads CASRTGQTSCEQYF. DNA for the CDR3: TGTGCCAGCAGGACGGGACAGACCTCTTGCGAGCAGTACTTC.

The chain joins TRBV6-2 or TRBV6-3 to TRBJ2-1; no firm D call. The CDR3 is 13 amino acids. V was shortened by 5 bases and J by 9 bases, with 14 bases between the two germline ends. The germline V gene has CDR1 MNHEY and CDR2 SVGEGT. The CDR3 loop is CASSDQRLSEQFF. The CDR3 nucleotides are TGTGCCAGCAGTGACCAGCGTTTGAGTGAGCAGTTCTTC.

The chain couples TRBV28 to TRBJ1-2, with 8 bases matching TRBD1. This CDR3 contains 21 residues. Trimming at V came to 4 bases and at J to 7 bases, leaving 29 bases not matched to a gene. CDR1 and CDR2 (germline): MDHEN, SYDVKM. The DNA of the CDR3 is TGTGCCAGCAGTTCCCCCCTCGGGTTAACCGGGGACAGGCGGCTTTTGAGTGGCTACACCTTC. As protein: CASSSPLGLTGDRRLLSGYTF.

On this clonotype itself: Germline is not matched at one junction end, which may reflect a read error. CDR3 protein: CTSSYSSWGSNQPQHF. DNA of the CDR3: TGTACCAGCAGTTACTCGAGTTGGGGAAGCAATCAGCCCCAGCATTTT. The chain couples TRBV6-2 or TRBV6-3 to TRBJ1-5; D is uncertain. The germline CDR1 and CDR2 sequences are MNHEY and SVGEGT. The CDR3 sequence is 16 residues long.

This clonotype was observed once. This chain joins TRBV12-3 or TRBV12-4 and TRBJ2-1; D remains ambiguous. Deletions cut 3 bases from V and 8 bases from J, with 8 bases between. The CDR3 length is 12 residues. In DNA form, the CDR3 reads TGTGCCAGCAGTTTCTCGTACGATGAGCAGTTCTTC. This sequence encodes CASSFSYDEQFF.

CDR3 sequence: CSAPNADRGLYEQYF. CDR3 nucleotides: TGCAGTGCGCCAAACGCGGACAGAGGTCTTTACGAGCAGTACTTC. The rearrangement links TRBV20-1 to TRBJ2-7, with TRBD1 as a possible D gene (6 bases). V lost 6 bases to trimming and J lost 4 bases, with 22 bases between them. Germline assignment: CDR1 DFQATT and CDR2 SNEGSKA (reference sequence). The CDR3 has 15 amino acids.

This chain links TRBV15 with TRBJ2-1; D is ambiguous. The ends were cut back, 0 bases at V and 8 bases at J, with 8 bases in the middle. This CDR3 comprises 13 residues. Germline CDR1 reads LNHNV; CDR2 reads YYDKDF (reference sequence). CDR3 residues: CATSRDFWDEQFF. Written as DNA, the CDR3 is TGTGCCACCAGCAGAGATTTTTGGGATGAGCAGTTCTTC.